The sequence of this T cell receptor beta chain was determined in a study of technical replicates of blood from a few donors. Assay: immunoSEQ multiplex PCR; the TCRdb copy retains only in-frame clones and omits some. The sample has roughly 100,000 clones, nearly 97% seen once. There are 13 residues in the CDR3. V was pared by 0 bases and J by 4 bases, with 4 bases between. Per the germline V gene, CDR1 is MNHEY and CDR2 is SVGAGI. The TCR comes from a human donor in good health. J is TRBJ1-3 and V is TRBV6-5; D gene ambiguous. The sample comprised T cells isolated from PBMCs. CDR3 sequence (DNA): TGTGCCAGCAGTTACTCTCGGGGAAACACCATATATTTT. Its protein product is CASSYSRGNTIYF.